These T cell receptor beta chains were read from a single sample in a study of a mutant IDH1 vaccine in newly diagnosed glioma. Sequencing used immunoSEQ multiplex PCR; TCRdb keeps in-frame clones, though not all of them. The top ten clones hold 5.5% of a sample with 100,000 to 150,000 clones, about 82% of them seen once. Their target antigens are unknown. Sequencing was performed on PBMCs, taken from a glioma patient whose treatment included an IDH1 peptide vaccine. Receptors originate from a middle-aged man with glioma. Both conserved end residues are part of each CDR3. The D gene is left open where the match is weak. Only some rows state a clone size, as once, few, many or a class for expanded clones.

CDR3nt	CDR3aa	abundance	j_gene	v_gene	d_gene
TGTGCCAGCAGCGGGGACGGTTACGAGCAGTACTTC	CASSGDGYEQYF	NA	TRBJ2-7	TRBV7-9	NA
TGCAGCGTGGAAACCTACGAGCAGTACTTC	CSVETYEQYF	NA	TRBJ2-7	TRBV29-1	NA
TGCGCCAGCAGCCAAGACCCCCTGACAGGCTCTATTTATAGCAATCAGCCCCAGCATTTT	CASSQDPLTGSIYSNQPQHF	NA	TRBJ1-5	TRBV4-1	NA
TGTGCCAGCAGCCAAGTCCGCGGGAGTGAGCAGTTCTTC	CASSQVRGSEQFF	NA	TRBJ2-1	TRBV14	TRBD2
TGCAGTGCTAGAAGATCCTACGAGCAGTACTTC	CSARRSYEQYF	once	TRBJ2-7	TRBV20-1	NA
TGTGCCAGCAGCGTGACGGGGCTAGCGGGAGCCGATACGCAGTATTTT	CASSVTGLAGADTQYF	NA	TRBJ2-3	TRBV5-4	TRBD2
TGTGCCATCAGTGGACAGGTCAGTTATGGCTACACCTTC	CAISGQVSYGYTF	NA	TRBJ1-2	TRBV10-3	NA
TGTGCCAGCAGCCCCCCGGTCCCGAGCTCCTACGAGCAGTACTTC	CASSPPVPSSYEQYF	NA	TRBJ2-7	TRBV6-5	NA
TGTGCCAGCAGCCCGTCCGACGGTAACTACGAGCAGTACTTC	CASSPSDGNYEQYF	once	TRBJ2-7	TRBV11-3	NA
TGTGCCATCAGTTCCACTAGCGGGGTCTCCTACGAGCAGTACTTC	CAISSTSGVSYEQYF	NA	TRBJ2-7	TRBV10-3	TRBD2
TGCAGCGTCGCGGTCAACACTGAAGCTTTCTTT	CSVAVNTEAFF	few	TRBJ1-1	TRBV29-1	NA
TGTGCCAGCAGCTTCTTCCCCAGTACTAATGAGCAGTTCTTC	CASSFFPSTNEQFF	NA	TRBJ2-1	TRBV7-9	NA
TGTGCCTGGAGTGTAGGGGGCAGGGTAGGCTACACCTTC	CAWSVGGRVGYTF	NA	TRBJ1-2	TRBV30	TRBD1
TGCGCCAGCAGCCAAGAGGGGGACAGGGCTTCAGGGGAGCTGTTTTTT	CASSQEGDRASGELFF	NA	TRBJ2-2	TRBV4-3	TRBD1
TGTGCCTGGAGTGTATCCCTATCACCCCTCCACTTT	CAWSVSLSPLHF	few	TRBJ1-6	TRBV30	NA
TGTGCCAGCAGTTCCATAATCGAAGCTTTCTTT	CASSSIIEAFF	NA	TRBJ1-1	TRBV6-5	NA